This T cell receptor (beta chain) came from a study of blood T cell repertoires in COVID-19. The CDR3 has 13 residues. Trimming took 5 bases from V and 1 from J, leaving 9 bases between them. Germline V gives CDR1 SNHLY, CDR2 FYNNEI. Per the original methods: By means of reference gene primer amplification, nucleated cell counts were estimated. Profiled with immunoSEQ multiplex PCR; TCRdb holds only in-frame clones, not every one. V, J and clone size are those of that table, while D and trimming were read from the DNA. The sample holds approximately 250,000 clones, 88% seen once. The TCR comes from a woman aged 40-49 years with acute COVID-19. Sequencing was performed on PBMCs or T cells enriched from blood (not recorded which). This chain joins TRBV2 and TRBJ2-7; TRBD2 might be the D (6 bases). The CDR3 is CASSSGGSYEQYF. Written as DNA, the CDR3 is TGTGCCAGCAGTTCCGGGGGATCCTACGAGCAGTACTTC.